This TCR beta chain originates from a study of shared clonotypes between healthy human individuals. Broader study findings: Clonotypes shared by all four donors outscored non-shared clonotypes in generation probability.

The CDR3 covers 15 residues. V lost 6 bases to trimming and J lost 5 bases; unmatched junction nucleotides: 5. Methods used by the authors: Junction-only sequences without quality scores were provided by ImmunoSEQ, so filtering was different. Here immunoSEQ multiplex PCR was the method, and the copy in TCRdb shows in-frame clones only, minus some. The V and J calls and clone size were taken over from that table, and D and trimming were inferred from the DNA. This sample has more than 2,000,000 clones; over 85% occur once, and the top ten carry over 0.12%. Note on this clone: Its cognate antigen is unknown.

This clonotype was obtained from a man between 18 and 35 years old in good health. Source material: naive CD4+ T cells sorted from blood. The subset was: CD45RA+ positively selected. V is TRBV23-1 and J is TRBJ2-1, with TRBD2 identical over 12 bases. TRBV23-1 is reported as an ORF; its role is uncertain. The DNA of the CDR3 is TGCGCCAGCAGGAGGACTAGCGGGGCCGACAATGAGCAGTTCTTC. It specifies CASRRTSGADNEQFF.